Listed below are T cell receptor beta chains from one sample, sequenced in a study of beta chain features in type 1 diabetes. Sequencing was performed with immunoSEQ multiplex PCR; in TCRdb, only in-frame clones are kept and a portion is missing. The profile shows roughly 450,000 clones, roughly an eighth of them singletons. The sample taken for sequencing was naive CD4+ T cells from blood. These receptors originate from a woman aged 18 to 35 in good health. The CDR3 runs from the conserved cysteine through the conserved F or W. Fields, in order: J gene, V gene, CDR3 protein.

>TRBJ2-5|TRBV4-1
CASSHNRESQETQYF
>TRBJ2-7|TRBV30
CAWKTAAYEQYF
>TRBJ2-2|TRBV5-1
CASSLGQGSTGELFF
>TRBJ2-1|TRBV29-1
CSVELVAGYNEQFF
>TRBJ2-7|TRBV11-2
CASSLGRVYEQYF
>TRBJ2-5|TRBV7-2
CASSSWGAEETQYF
>TRBJ2-5|TRBV27
CASSYRVWETQYF
>TRBJ1-4|TRBV9
CASSDGVLNEKLFF
>TRBJ2-7|TRBV2
CARGRDGYEQYF
>TRBJ2-1|TRBV7-9
CASSQGLPLHEQFF
>TRBJ2-1|TRBV4-1
CASSQVTSSYNEQFF
>TRBJ2-3|TRBV9
CASSPRSGGFTDTQYF
>TRBJ2-1|TRBV2
CASDYLRGLDEQFF
>TRBJ2-1|TRBV7-9
CASSSPGYDYEQFF
>TRBJ2-3|TRBV7-9
CASSLTGAADTQYF
>TRBJ2-1|TRBV2
CASSDDNNEQFF
>TRBJ1-3|TRBV13
CASSLGRPWTGNTIYF
>TRBJ2-7|TRBV15
CATSRRGPYEQYF
>TRBJ2-1|TRBV30
CAWNRASSYNEQFF
>TRBJ1-5|TRBV4-1
CASSQGRTQPQHF
>TRBJ1-1|TRBV6-6
CASRAQGTNTEAFF
>TRBJ2-5|TRBV4-3
CASSQEGTSGEETQYF
>TRBJ1-1|TRBV6-1
CASSEIWDRRNTEAFF
>TRBJ2-3|TRBV7-6
CASSPVAGVGTDTQYF
>TRBJ1-5|TRBV29-1
CSVSGGGNQPQHF
>TRBJ2-7|TRBV15
CATSRDYGDVYEQYF
>TRBJ2-7|TRBV7-2
CASSMPGQGSSYEQYF
>TRBJ1-1|TRBV6-5
CASTNQPNTEAFF
>TRBJ2-3|TRBV4-3
CASSLYRWDTQYF
>TRBJ1-6|TRBV9
CASSAGTLRNSPLHF
>TRBJ2-2|TRBV4-2
CASEGSGTGELFF
>TRBJ2-5|TRBV7-9
CASSPGLAEGETQYF
>TRBJ1-2|TRBV14
CASSQVRGGAGAHGYTF
>TRBJ2-1|TRBV19
CASSISQANNEQFF
>TRBJ2-2|TRBV28
CASSSSYTGELFF
>TRBJ2-3|TRBV7-2
CASGPGSTDTQYF
>TRBJ1-2|TRBV13
CASSLAGAGYTF
>TRBJ2-5|TRBV25-1
CASSDGSGLAQETQYF
>TRBJ2-7|TRBV14
CASSELAGVFPWEQYF
>TRBJ2-7|TRBV9
CASSTTGTSYEQYF
>TRBJ1-1|TRBV9
CASSVGQGGTNTEAFF
>TRBJ1-2|TRBV28
CASRQGQGSTF
>TRBJ1-6|TRBV5-1
CASSLAGSYNSPLHF
>TRBJ2-4|TRBV7-8
CASSLVRTGDVKNIQYF
>TRBJ1-6|TRBV7-2
CASSLKGGVLSPLHF
>TRBJ1-4|TRBV5-1
CASSLGTDNEKLFF
>TRBJ2-3|TRBV5-6
CASRYRTSGRLWGDTQYF
>TRBJ2-7|TRBV5-1
CASKAGTSQVEQYF
>TRBJ2-7|TRBV27
CASSLFGQGLNEQYF
>TRBJ1-2|TRBV30
CAWSPGQSPYGYTF
>TRBJ2-5|TRBV9
CASSQTGQETQYF
>TRBJ1-2|TRBV18
CASSPTAQRPYGYTF
>TRBJ2-1|TRBV9
CASSVVISAYNEQFF
>TRBJ2-3|TRBV9
CASSVMEGVADTQYF
>TRBJ2-5|TRBV14
CASSYQRETQYF
>TRBJ2-4|TRBV6-5
CASSLRASKNIQYF
>TRBJ2-5|TRBV29-1
CSVDLGGMETQYF
>TRBJ2-1|TRBV9
CASSVTSGDYNEQFF
>TRBJ2-4|TRBV7-2
CASSPNLGQIGNIQYF